Included here is one T cell receptor (beta chain) sequence, with context. Under the authors' procedure: Reference gene primer amplification gave estimated nucleated cell counts. Data came from immunoSEQ multiplex PCR; TCRdb stores just in-frame clones and leaves some out. That table supplies the V and J calls and clone size; D and trimming were determined from the DNA. The sample contains 150,000 to 250,000 clones, 70% to 85% of which appear only once. Germline CDR1 reads LNHNV; CDR2 reads YYDKDF (reference sequence). The J segment lost 4 bases and the V segment lost 0 bases, leaving 13 bases of the junction unmatched. CDR3 length: 18 residues. The data stem from a study of blood T cell repertoires in COVID-19.

This clonotype originated in a human donor with acute or convalescent COVID-19. The donor label of this sample is uncertain. This chain joins TRBV15 and TRBJ1-2; the match to TRBD1 covers 8 bases. The material sequenced was peripheral blood. The CDR3 loop is CATSRDSPQGALGYGYTF. The DNA of the CDR3 is TGTGCCACCAGCAGAGATTCCCCCCAGGGGGCACTCGGCTATGGCTACACCTTC.